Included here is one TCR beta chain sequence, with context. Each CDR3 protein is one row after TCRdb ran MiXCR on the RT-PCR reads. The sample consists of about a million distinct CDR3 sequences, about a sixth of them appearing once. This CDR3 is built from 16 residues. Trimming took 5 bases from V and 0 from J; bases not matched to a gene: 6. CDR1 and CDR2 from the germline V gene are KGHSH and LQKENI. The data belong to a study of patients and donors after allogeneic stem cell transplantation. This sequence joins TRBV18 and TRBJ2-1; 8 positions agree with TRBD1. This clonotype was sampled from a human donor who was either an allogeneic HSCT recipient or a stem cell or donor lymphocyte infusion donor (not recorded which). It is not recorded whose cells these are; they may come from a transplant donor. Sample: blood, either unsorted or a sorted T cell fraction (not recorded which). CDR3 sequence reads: CASSSWTGNSYNEQFF. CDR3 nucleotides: TGTGCCAGCTCATCCTGGACAGGGAACTCCTACAATGAGCAGTTCTTC. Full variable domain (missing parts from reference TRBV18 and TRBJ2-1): NAGVMQNPRHLVRRRGQEARLRCSPMKGHSHVYWYRQLPEEGLKFMVYLQKENIIDESGMPKERFSAEFPKEGPSILRIQQVVRGDSAAYFCASSSWTGNSYNEQFFGPGTRLTVL.